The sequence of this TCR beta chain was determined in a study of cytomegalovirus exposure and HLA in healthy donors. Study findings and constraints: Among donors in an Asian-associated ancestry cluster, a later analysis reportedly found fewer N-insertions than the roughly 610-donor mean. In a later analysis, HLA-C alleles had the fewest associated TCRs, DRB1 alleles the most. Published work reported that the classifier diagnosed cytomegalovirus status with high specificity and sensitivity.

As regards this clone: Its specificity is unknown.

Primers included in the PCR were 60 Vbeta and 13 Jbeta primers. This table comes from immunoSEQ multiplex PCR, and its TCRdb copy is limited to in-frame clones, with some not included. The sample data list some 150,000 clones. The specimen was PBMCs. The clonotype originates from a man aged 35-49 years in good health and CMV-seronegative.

The CDR3 DNA reads TGCGCCAGCAGCCAGCCGGGACAGGATAATTCACCCCTCCACTTT. Amino acid sequence: CASSQPGQDNSPLHF. V gene TRBV4-3 combines with J gene TRBJ1-6; 8 bases are a match to TRBD1. The germline V gene encodes CDR1 LGHNA and CDR2 YSLEER. With V trimmed by 3 bases and J by 5 bases, 3 bases remained unmatched. This CDR3 is 15 amino acids long.